Listed below are T cell receptor beta chains from one sample, sequenced in a study of T cell responses to AZD1222 COVID-19 vaccine. Assay used: immunoSEQ multiplex PCR; TCRdb lists only in-frame clones, some missing. The table shows approximately 100,000 clones, with roughly 87% occurring only once. The source material was peripheral blood, sampled on day 0 of AZD1222 vaccination. Receptors were obtained from an adult in good health. CDR3s include the opening cysteine and the closing phenylalanine or tryptophan. The order of the fields is J gene, V gene, CDR3 protein.

j_gene: TRBJ1-2
v_gene: TRBV7-9
CDR3aa: CASSLLMGQGFGYTF

j_gene: TRBJ1-1
v_gene: TRBV27
CDR3aa: CASMRQGMNTEAFF

j_gene: TRBJ2-5
v_gene: TRBV6-2/TRBV6-3
CDR3aa: CASSYTETQYF

j_gene: TRBJ2-1
v_gene: TRBV28
CDR3aa: CASSFSLGEQFF

j_gene: TRBJ2-7
v_gene: TRBV28
CDR3aa: CASSPLRVTHEQYF

j_gene: TRBJ2-7
v_gene: TRBV5-1
CDR3aa: CASSLGSINEQYF

j_gene: TRBJ1-5
v_gene: TRBV19
CDR3aa: CASSIPLADQPQHF

j_gene: TRBJ2-5
v_gene: TRBV20-1
CDR3aa: CSARIQETQYF

j_gene: TRBJ1-4
v_gene: TRBV28
CDR3aa: CATGGEDGNEKLFF

j_gene: TRBJ2-3
v_gene: TRBV15
CDR3aa: CATSRGQPSTDTQYF

j_gene: TRBJ2-1
v_gene: TRBV7-3
CDR3aa: CASSRAPPGNNEQFF

j_gene: TRBJ1-2
v_gene: TRBV7-3
CDR3aa: CASSLTGLQGLGYTF

j_gene: TRBJ2-7
v_gene: TRBV7-2
CDR3aa: CASSSTVNSYEQYF

j_gene: TRBJ2-1
v_gene: TRBV4-1
CDR3aa: CASSSSGPDHNEQFF

j_gene: TRBJ1-3
v_gene: TRBV4-1
CDR3aa: CASSPGPLRGGNTIYF

j_gene: TRBJ1-3
v_gene: TRBV4-1
CDR3aa: CASSQTGVGNTIYF

j_gene: TRBJ2-7
v_gene: TRBV11-2
CDR3aa: CASSLGGASYEQYF

j_gene: TRBJ1-5
v_gene: TRBV4-1
CDR3aa: CASSRIIAGGGDRVFNQPQHF

j_gene: TRBJ1-5
v_gene: TRBV28
CDR3aa: CASSGGKSNQPQHF

j_gene: TRBJ1-2
v_gene: TRBV5-4
CDR3aa: CASTLTQGYGYTF

j_gene: TRBJ1-5
v_gene: TRBV27
CDR3aa: CASSIQGAEQPQHF

j_gene: TRBJ1-4
v_gene: TRBV7-2
CDR3aa: CASSLGAPNEKLFF

j_gene: TRBJ2-7
v_gene: TRBV7-9
CDR3aa: CASTRPKGSASYEQYF

j_gene: TRBJ2-7
v_gene: TRBV7-9
CDR3aa: CASSFSQDRGYEQYF

j_gene: TRBJ2-2
v_gene: TRBV11-3
CDR3aa: CASKTGANTGELFF

j_gene: TRBJ1-5
v_gene: TRBV28
CDR3aa: CASSLYPLNQPQHF

j_gene: TRBJ1-4
v_gene: TRBV27
CDR3aa: CASSRQGANEKLFF

j_gene: TRBJ1-1
v_gene: TRBV9
CDR3aa: CASRGDWNTEAFF

j_gene: TRBJ2-7
v_gene: TRBV28
CDR3aa: CASSFPSYLTSGSPSPMRGYEQYF

j_gene: TRBJ1-2
v_gene: TRBV15
CDR3aa: CATSWEGRAEGYTF

j_gene: TRBJ2-7
v_gene: TRBV5-1
CDR3aa: CASSSPSGSYEQYF

j_gene: TRBJ1-6
v_gene: TRBV28
CDR3aa: CASTRTWGQSSPLHF

j_gene: TRBJ2-1
v_gene: TRBV7-3
CDR3aa: CASSKTYSSYNEQFF

j_gene: TRBJ1-6
v_gene: TRBV28
CDR3aa: CASTELTGTNSPLHF

j_gene: TRBJ1-2
v_gene: TRBV7-8
CDR3aa: CASSLNLGGLYGYTF

j_gene: TRBJ1-3
v_gene: TRBV3-1/TRBV3-2
CDR3aa: CASSQGPGGTSGNTIYF